Included here is one TCR beta chain sequence, with context. This sample is part of a study of cytomegalovirus exposure and HLA in healthy donors. Use of 60 Vbeta and 13 Jbeta primers characterized the PCR. TCRdb keeps only in-frame clones here, not all; method: immunoSEQ multiplex PCR. The sample comprises about 90,000 clones, 65% to 80% of which are singletons, and roughly a sixth rests with the top ten. In germline, CDR1 is MRHNA, CDR2 SNTAGT. This CDR3 spans 18 amino acids. The V gene end was trimmed by 6 bases and the J gene end by 3 bases; junction bases not matched to a gene: 13. The clonotype was recovered from a woman between 18 and 29 years old in good health and CMV-seropositive. The sample consisted of PBMCs. The V and J genes are TRBV6-4 and TRBJ2-5, with TRBD2 matching 13 bases. The CDR3 nucleotides read TGTGCCAGCAGCCGACTAGCGGGGGGCCCGACTAGAGAAGAGACCCAGTACTTC. Amino acid sequence: CASSRLAGGPTREETQYF.